One and the same sample provided the 5 T cell receptor beta chains below, sequenced in a study of PD-L1 blockade in urothelial cancer (dated by TCRdb to the late 2010s). The library was generated by the immunoSEQ multiplex PCR assay. What TCRdb holds here is the immuneACCESS table cut down to in-frame rearrangements. Part of the clones is not present; checked against another copy, under half of the missing clones reflect an unresolved V gene, and the others are unexplained. Present in this sample are more than 30,000 clones, roughly nine tenths of which were seen just once. Around 8.5% of the sample lies in the top ten. The sample's time point label, decoded: peripheral blood 6 weeks after treatment start. Material: PBMCs, obtained around atezolizumab (anti-PD-L1) treatment. The receptors come from a man older than 75 with urothelial cancer.

The chain has TRBV11-3 and TRBJ1-1, with D possibly being TRBD1 (5 bases). V was shortened by 5 bases and J by 5 bases, with 15 bases between the two germline ends. The CDR3 contains 14 residues. Germline CDR1 SGHNT, CDR2 YENEEA. CDR3 loop: CASSPGGAPTEAFF. Written as DNA, the CDR3 is TGTGCCAGCAGCCCCGGCGGGGCCCCGACTGAAGCTTTCTTT. Complete variable domain (other parts from reference TRBV11-3 and TRBJ1-1): EAGVVQSPRYKIIEKKQPVAFWCNPISGHNTLYWYLQNLGQGPELLIRYENEEAVDDSQLPKDRFSAERLKGVDSTLKIQPAELGDSAVYLCASSPGGAPTEAFFGQGTRLTVV.

The V gene is TRBV27, the J gene TRBJ1-2, with a weak D call TRBD1 (6 bases). The CDR3 loop spans 15 amino acids. Trimming shortened V by 5 bases and J by 5 bases, and 18 bases separated the two germline ends. Germline V lookup: CDR1 MNHEY, CDR2 SMNVEV (reference sequence). CDR3 bases: TGTGCCAGCAGTATAGACAGGATGGACTTGTATGGCTACACCTTC. Translation gives CASSIDRMDLYGYTF.

This clone was detected a few times. V usage is TRBV6-1 and J usage is TRBJ1-3; D not resolved. Germline CDR1 and CDR2: MNHNS and SASEGT. Trimming took 8 bases from V and 4 from J, leaving 6 bases between them. The CDR3 is 11 amino acids. CDR3 in amino acids: CASEMGNTIYF. The CDR3 DNA follows: TGTGCCAGCGAGATGGGAAACACCATATATTTT.

This rearrangement joins TRBV19 to TRBJ2-7; D not certain. CDR1 is LNHDA and CDR2 is SQIVND in the germline V gene (reference sequence). The CDR3 length is 13 residues. Trimming cost V 7 bases and J 0 bases, with 10 bases left between them. The CDR3: CASKMVGSYEQYF. Written as DNA, the CDR3 is TGTGCCAGTAAGATGGTCGGCTCCTACGAGCAGTACTTC.

The rearrangement uses TRBV2 and TRBJ2-5; weak D call: TRBD1 (6 bases). CDR1 is SNHLY, CDR2 FYNNEI, per germline. This CDR3 has 13 residues. Trimming removed 7 bases from V and 2 bases from J, with 11 bases in between. The CDR3 bases are TGTGCCAGCAATTGGGACAAGCAAGAGACCCAGTACTTC. Translating it yields CASNWDKQETQYF.